The rows below give T cell receptor beta chains drawn from one sample of a study of blood T cell repertoires in COVID-19. The data were produced by immunoSEQ multiplex PCR, yet TCRdb's version contains in-frame clones alone and is incomplete. The sample includes fewer than 120,000 clones, around 90% seen only once; the top ten take about 3%. Input material: peripheral blood. The receptors derive from a woman in her forties or fifties with acute or convalescent COVID-19. CDR3s include the opening cysteine and the closing phenylalanine or tryptophan. Each record gives: clone size, V gene, D gene, J gene, CDR3 protein, CDR3 DNA. D genes are given only for firm matches. Some rows mark clone size as missing; the rest say once, few, many or name a class of expanded clone.

-	TRBV30	-	TRBJ2-5	CAWRTVLETQYF	TGTGCCTGGAGGACAGTCTTAGAGACCCAGTACTTC
-	TRBV7-6	-	TRBJ2-5	CASSRKGGERETQYF	TGTGCCAGCAGCCGAAAAGGCGGGGAACGGGAGACCCAGTACTTC
-	TRBV28	-	TRBJ2-1	CASSFTVVGSQFF	TGTGCCAGCAGTTTTACGGTCGTCGGGTCTCAGTTCTTC
-	TRBV24-1	TRBD2	TRBJ2-1	CATSGLAGIPNEQFF	TGTGCCACCAGTGGACTAGCGGGAATACCCAATGAGCAGTTCTTC
-	TRBV5-8	-	TRBJ1-1	CASSLGDKVNTEAFF	TGTGCCAGCAGCTTAGGGGACAAGGTGAACACTGAAGCTTTCTTT
-	TRBV10-3	TRBD2	TRBJ2-3	CATGTSDVSDTDTQYF	TGTGCCACCGGGACTAGCGATGTTTCGGACACAGATACGCAGTATTTT
-	TRBV6-5	-	TRBJ1-2	CASRIRGGGYTF	TGTGCCAGCAGAATCAGGGGTGGAGGCTACACCTTC
-	TRBV3-1/TRBV3-2	-	TRBJ2-2	CASSRNRATGELFF	TGTGCCAGCAGCCGAAACAGGGCCACCGGGGAGCTGTTTTTT
-	TRBV5-1	TRBD2	TRBJ2-3	CASSLDRGSGRNTQYF	TGCGCCAGCAGCCTGGACCGTGGTAGCGGGAGGAATACGCAGTATTTT
-	TRBV2	-	TRBJ2-7	CAVPASNLDEQYF	TGTGCCGTCCCGGCTAGCAACTTAGACGAGCAGTACTTC
-	TRBV5-1	TRBD2	TRBJ2-1	CASSTSGIYNEQFF	TGCGCCAGCTCGACTAGCGGGATCTACAATGAGCAGTTCTTC
once	TRBV5-8	-	TRBJ2-1	CASSQHGGATYNEQFF	TGTGCCAGCAGCCAGCATGGGGGGGCGACCTACAATGAGCAGTTCTTC
-	TRBV25-1	TRBD2	TRBJ2-1	CASSGSLYNEQFF	TGTGCCAGTAGCGGGAGTCTATACAATGAGCAGTTCTTC
-	TRBV18	-	TRBJ1-1	CASSPIQVNTEAFF	TGTGCCAGCTCACCAATCCAGGTGAACACTGAAGCTTTCTTT
-	TRBV6-5	TRBD1	TRBJ2-1	CATSDRGDEQFF	TGTGCCACTTCGGACAGGGGGGATGAGCAGTTCTTC
-	TRBV29-1	TRBD1	TRBJ1-4	CSATGVTNEKLFF	TGCAGCGCCACAGGGGTAACTAATGAAAAACTGTTTTTT
once	TRBV7-7	TRBD2	TRBJ2-1	CASSQVAGSSYNEQFF	TGTGCCAGCAGCCAAGTAGCGGGGAGCTCCTACAATGAGCAGTTCTTC
-	TRBV5-1	TRBD2	TRBJ2-7	CASSLERLAGDEQYF	TGCGCCAGCAGCTTGGAGCGGCTAGCGGGAGACGAGCAGTACTTC
-	TRBV30	TRBD2	TRBJ2-1	CAWTGTKYNEQFF	TGTGCCTGGACCGGGACTAAGTACAATGAGCAGTTCTTC
once	TRBV27	TRBD1	TRBJ1-1	CASSSYRGSATEAFF	TGTGCCAGCAGTTCCTACAGGGGGTCGGCCACTGAAGCTTTCTTT
-	TRBV5-4	-	TRBJ2-1	CASSLGQGGSYNEQFF	TGTGCCAGCAGCTTGGGTCAGGGGGGCTCCTACAATGAGCAGTTCTTC
-	TRBV4-2	-	TRBJ2-2	CASSQVRSRELVGELFF	TGTGCCAGCAGCCAAGTGAGGTCCCGGGAGCTTGTCGGGGAGCTGTTTTTT
-	TRBV27	TRBD2	TRBJ2-3	CASSLWSSGSTDTQYF	TGTGCCAGCAGTTTATGGTCTAGCGGGAGTACAGATACGCAGTATTTT
-	TRBV7-2	-	TRBJ1-5	CASSSPRGGPLGGQPQHF	TGTGCCAGCAGCTCCCCCCGCGGGGGGCCCTTAGGTGGTCAGCCCCAGCATTTT
-	TRBV5-1	TRBD2	TRBJ2-3	CASSSTSGRAKDTQYF	TGCGCCAGCAGCTCCACCAGCGGGAGGGCTAAAGATACGCAGTATTTT
-	TRBV5-1	-	TRBJ1-5	CASSLTGNSNQPQHF	TGCGCCAGCAGCCTGACCGGGAATAGCAATCAGCCCCAGCATTTT
-	TRBV5-1	-	TRBJ1-2	CASSWGGPDYGYTF	TGCGCCAGCAGCTGGGGGGGGCCGGACTATGGCTACACCTTC
-	TRBV6-2/TRBV6-3	-	TRBJ1-1	CASSYFGSRTEAFF	TGTGCCAGCAGTTACTTCGGAAGCAGGACTGAAGCTTTCTTT
-	TRBV19	TRBD1	TRBJ1-2	CASSETPGQGIRYGYTF	TGTGCCAGTAGTGAAACCCCGGGACAGGGGATTCGGTATGGCTACACCTTC
-	TRBV27	-	TRBJ1-1	CASSSDLDGTEAFF	TGTGCCAGCAGTTCCGATCTAGACGGTACTGAAGCTTTCTTT
-	TRBV19	-	TRBJ1-5	CASSTQGIGNQPQHF	TGTGCCAGTAGTACTCAGGGGATCGGCAATCAGCCCCAGCATTTT
-	TRBV5-4	TRBD2	TRBJ2-5	CASSRGGLAGIQETQYF	TGTGCCAGCAGCCGGGGGGGACTAGCGGGAATCCAAGAGACCCAGTACTTC
-	TRBV6-6	-	TRBJ2-5	CASSYRGETQYF	TGTGCCAGCAGTTACCGCGGGGAGACCCAGTACTTC
-	TRBV18	-	TRBJ1-1	CASSPRGVNTEAFF	TGTGCCAGCTCACCCCGAGGTGTTAACACTGAAGCTTTCTTT
-	TRBV18	-	TRBJ1-4	CASSQADNEKLFF	TGTGCCAGCTCACAAGCGGATAATGAAAAACTGTTTTTT
-	TRBV10-3	-	TRBJ2-7	CAISEETEQYF	TGTGCCATCAGTGAGGAGACTGAGCAGTACTTC
-	TRBV2	TRBD1	TRBJ1-4	CASSERTGGREKLFF	TGTGCCAGCAGTGAGAGGACAGGGGGTAGAGAAAAACTGTTTTTT
-	TRBV11-2	-	TRBJ2-6	CASSFRVGANVLTF	TGTGCCAGCAGCTTCAGGGTTGGGGCCAACGTCCTGACTTTC
few	TRBV9	-	TRBJ2-2	CASNERMNTGELFF	TGTGCCAGCAATGAGAGGATGAACACCGGGGAGCTGTTTTTT
-	TRBV10-2	-	TRBJ2-1	CASVDRNSYNEQFF	TGCGCCAGCGTTGACAGAAACTCCTACAATGAGCAGTTCTTC
-	TRBV6-2/TRBV6-3	-	TRBJ1-3	CASSQTDRSRYF	TGTGCCAGCAGCCAGACAGACCGGTCTCGATATTTT
few	TRBV10-3	TRBD1	TRBJ1-3	CAISDRGPSGNTIYF	TGTGCCATCAGCGACAGGGGCCCCTCTGGAAACACCATATATTTT
-	TRBV19	TRBD1	TRBJ2-5	CASSGQGPLPQYF	TGTGCCAGTAGTGGACAGGGGCCGTTGCCCCAGTACTTC
-	TRBV5-4	-	TRBJ2-1	CASSSPGLGYNEQFF	TGTGCCAGCAGCTCACCGGGACTGGGATACAATGAGCAGTTCTTC
few	TRBV6-5	TRBD2	TRBJ2-2	CASSYSPRGWGELFF	TGTGCCAGCAGTTACTCCCCGCGGGGGTGGGGGGAGCTGTTTTTT
-	TRBV2	TRBD2	TRBJ2-1	CASRGSLAGNNEQFF	TGTGCCAGCAGGGGTTCACTAGCGGGAAACAATGAGCAGTTCTTC
-	TRBV5-6	-	TRBJ1-1	CASSALGGWTEAFF	TGTGCCAGCAGCGCCCTAGGGGGATGGACTGAAGCTTTCTTT
few	TRBV11-2	TRBD2	TRBJ2-1	CASSLVSGPSYNEQFF	TGTGCCAGCAGCTTAGTTAGCGGGCCTTCCTACAATGAGCAGTTCTTC
-	TRBV7-2	TRBD2	TRBJ2-3	CASSSRSPGGGDTQYF	TGTGCCAGCAGCTCAAGATCCCCGGGGGGGGGAGATACGCAGTATTTT
once	TRBV5-1	-	TRBJ2-7	CASSLSYRYEQYF	TGCGCCAGCAGCCTCTCTTACAGATACGAGCAGTACTTC
-	TRBV30	TRBD2	TRBJ2-7	CALDSSTSVFFKGSYEQYF	TGTGCCTTGGATTCATCGACTAGCGTATTCTTTAAGGGCTCCTACGAGCAGTACTTC
few	TRBV29-1	TRBD1	TRBJ1-1	CSVGQGNMNTEAFF	TGCAGCGTGGGACAGGGTAATATGAACACTGAAGCTTTCTTT
-	TRBV15	-	TRBJ1-1	CATSRDLQGTAFF	TGTGCCACCAGCAGAGATCTGCAGGGTACAGCTTTCTTT
once	TRBV2	TRBD1	TRBJ2-7	CASSSGQGIYEQYF	TGTGCCAGCAGTTCGGGACAGGGGATCTACGAGCAGTACTTC
-	TRBV27	-	TRBJ2-1	CASSFGAEQFF	TGTGCCAGCAGTTTCGGTGCCGAGCAGTTCTTC
-	TRBV28	TRBD2	TRBJ2-7	CASSRWGGEQYF	TGTGCCAGCAGCCGATGGGGGGGCGAGCAGTACTTC
-	TRBV5-1	-	TRBJ2-2	CASSPWAYTGELFF	TGCGCCAGCAGCCCGTGGGCATACACCGGGGAGCTGTTTTTT
-	TRBV3-1/TRBV3-2	TRBD1	TRBJ1-2	CASSPRDRNYGYTF	TGTGCCAGCAGCCCCCGGGACAGGAACTATGGCTACACCTTC
-	TRBV5-6	-	TRBJ1-2	CASSFVAGTLLPNYGYTF	TGTGCCAGCAGCTTTGTGGCGGGAACTTTGCTCCCCAATTATGGCTACACCTTC
-	TRBV7-2	-	TRBJ2-5	CASSLDQGRIETQYF	TGTGCCAGCAGCTTAGATCAGGGGCGCATAGAGACCCAGTACTTC